The sequence of this T cell receptor beta chain was determined in a study of cytomegalovirus exposure and HLA in healthy donors. Germline values: CDR1 MNHNS, CDR2 SASEGT. Trimming removed 3 bases from V and 0 bases from J, with 9 bases in between. This CDR3 spans 15 amino acids. PCR was performed using 60 Vbeta and 13 Jbeta primers. This table comes from immunoSEQ multiplex PCR, and its TCRdb copy is limited to in-frame clones, with some not included. The profile shows about 160,000 clones, 80% to 90% of them singletons. Material for sequencing was PBMCs. This clonotype was obtained from a man aged 50 to 59 in good health and CMV-seropositive. The genes are TRBV6-1 and TRBJ1-3; D uncertain. The CDR3 DNA is TGTGCCAGCAGTGACCGACTGAGCTCTGGAAACACCATATATTTT. This gives the protein CASSDRLSSGNTIYF.